Here is one TCR beta chain with its context. V lost 4 bases and J lost 4; bases outside the gene matches: 1. From germline, CDR1 is MRHNA and CDR2 SNTAGT. This CDR3 is built from 15 residues. This sample stems from a study of technical replicates of blood from four donors. Some clones are missing from TCRdb's copy, which holds only in-frame ones; the method was immunoSEQ multiplex PCR. The table has roughly 80,000 clones, 85% to 95% seen once. Sequencing input: T cells isolated from PBMCs. J is TRBJ2-1 and V is TRBV6-4; 13 bases agree with TRBD2. The receptor's source is a human donor in good health. CDR3 DNA: TGTGCCAGCAGTGGACTAGCGGGAGGTTACAATGAGCAGTTCTTC. Translation: CASSGLAGGYNEQFF.